The 2 T cell receptor beta chains reported below all come from one sample, sequenced in a study of Graves' ophthalmopathy and Graves' hyperthyroidism (dated by TCRdb to 2017 to 2018). The reads were generated on an Illumina HiSeq 2000. TCR beta CDR3 regions were amplified from RNA transcripts for repertoire sequencing. A first-round RT-PCR used HTBI primers with the Qiagen OneStep RT-PCR kit, followed by a second-round multiplex PCR, size selection and purification. TCRdb handled the public reads itself, with Q25 trimming in fastp and clone calling in MiXCR, and kept productive beta chains. Every CDR3 protein is listed once, alongside the most common genes and DNA of its rows. The sample data list a few hundred thousand distinct CDR3 sequences, and under 40% of these were observed just once. The ten largest clones take up roughly 4% of the sample. The sample comprised peripheral blood or thyroid tissue (not recorded which). The receptors were sampled from an adult man with Graves' hyperthyroidism.

This clonotype was counted a single time. J is TRBJ1-2 and V is TRBV29-1; D may be TRBD1 (6 bases). The CDR3 consists of 13 residues. V shed 4 bases and J shed 4 bases, with 13 bases lying between them. The germline V gene encodes CDR1 SQVTM and CDR2 ANQGSEA. The CDR3 is CSVVTGRPYGYTF. The DNA for the CDR3 is TGCAGCGTTGTCACAGGGAGGCCCTATGGCTACACCTTC.

The chain links TRBV25-1 to TRBJ1-4; D ambiguous. Germline assignment: CDR1 MGHDK and CDR2 SYGVNS. The V end lost 4 bases, the J end lost 4 bases, and 19 bases lay between the germline ends. CDR3 length: 17 residues. Here the CDR3 reads CASSARDSRSNNEKLFF. The CDR3 DNA reads TGTGCCAGCAGTGCTAGAGATAGTCGAAGTAATAATGAAAAACTGTTTTTT.